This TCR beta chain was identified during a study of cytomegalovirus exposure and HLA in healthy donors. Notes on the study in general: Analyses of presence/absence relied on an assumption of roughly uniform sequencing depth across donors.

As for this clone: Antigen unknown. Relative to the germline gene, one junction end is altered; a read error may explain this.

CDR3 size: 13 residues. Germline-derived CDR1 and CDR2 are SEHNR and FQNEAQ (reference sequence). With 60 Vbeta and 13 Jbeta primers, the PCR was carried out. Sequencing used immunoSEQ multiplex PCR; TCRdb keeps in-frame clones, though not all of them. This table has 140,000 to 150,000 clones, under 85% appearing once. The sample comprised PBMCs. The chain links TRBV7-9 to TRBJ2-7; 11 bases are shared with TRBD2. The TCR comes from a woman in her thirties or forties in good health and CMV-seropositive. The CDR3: CSSSSNPTSGGLF. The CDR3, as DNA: TGTTCCAGCAGCTCTAACCCCACTAGCGGGGGACTCTTC.